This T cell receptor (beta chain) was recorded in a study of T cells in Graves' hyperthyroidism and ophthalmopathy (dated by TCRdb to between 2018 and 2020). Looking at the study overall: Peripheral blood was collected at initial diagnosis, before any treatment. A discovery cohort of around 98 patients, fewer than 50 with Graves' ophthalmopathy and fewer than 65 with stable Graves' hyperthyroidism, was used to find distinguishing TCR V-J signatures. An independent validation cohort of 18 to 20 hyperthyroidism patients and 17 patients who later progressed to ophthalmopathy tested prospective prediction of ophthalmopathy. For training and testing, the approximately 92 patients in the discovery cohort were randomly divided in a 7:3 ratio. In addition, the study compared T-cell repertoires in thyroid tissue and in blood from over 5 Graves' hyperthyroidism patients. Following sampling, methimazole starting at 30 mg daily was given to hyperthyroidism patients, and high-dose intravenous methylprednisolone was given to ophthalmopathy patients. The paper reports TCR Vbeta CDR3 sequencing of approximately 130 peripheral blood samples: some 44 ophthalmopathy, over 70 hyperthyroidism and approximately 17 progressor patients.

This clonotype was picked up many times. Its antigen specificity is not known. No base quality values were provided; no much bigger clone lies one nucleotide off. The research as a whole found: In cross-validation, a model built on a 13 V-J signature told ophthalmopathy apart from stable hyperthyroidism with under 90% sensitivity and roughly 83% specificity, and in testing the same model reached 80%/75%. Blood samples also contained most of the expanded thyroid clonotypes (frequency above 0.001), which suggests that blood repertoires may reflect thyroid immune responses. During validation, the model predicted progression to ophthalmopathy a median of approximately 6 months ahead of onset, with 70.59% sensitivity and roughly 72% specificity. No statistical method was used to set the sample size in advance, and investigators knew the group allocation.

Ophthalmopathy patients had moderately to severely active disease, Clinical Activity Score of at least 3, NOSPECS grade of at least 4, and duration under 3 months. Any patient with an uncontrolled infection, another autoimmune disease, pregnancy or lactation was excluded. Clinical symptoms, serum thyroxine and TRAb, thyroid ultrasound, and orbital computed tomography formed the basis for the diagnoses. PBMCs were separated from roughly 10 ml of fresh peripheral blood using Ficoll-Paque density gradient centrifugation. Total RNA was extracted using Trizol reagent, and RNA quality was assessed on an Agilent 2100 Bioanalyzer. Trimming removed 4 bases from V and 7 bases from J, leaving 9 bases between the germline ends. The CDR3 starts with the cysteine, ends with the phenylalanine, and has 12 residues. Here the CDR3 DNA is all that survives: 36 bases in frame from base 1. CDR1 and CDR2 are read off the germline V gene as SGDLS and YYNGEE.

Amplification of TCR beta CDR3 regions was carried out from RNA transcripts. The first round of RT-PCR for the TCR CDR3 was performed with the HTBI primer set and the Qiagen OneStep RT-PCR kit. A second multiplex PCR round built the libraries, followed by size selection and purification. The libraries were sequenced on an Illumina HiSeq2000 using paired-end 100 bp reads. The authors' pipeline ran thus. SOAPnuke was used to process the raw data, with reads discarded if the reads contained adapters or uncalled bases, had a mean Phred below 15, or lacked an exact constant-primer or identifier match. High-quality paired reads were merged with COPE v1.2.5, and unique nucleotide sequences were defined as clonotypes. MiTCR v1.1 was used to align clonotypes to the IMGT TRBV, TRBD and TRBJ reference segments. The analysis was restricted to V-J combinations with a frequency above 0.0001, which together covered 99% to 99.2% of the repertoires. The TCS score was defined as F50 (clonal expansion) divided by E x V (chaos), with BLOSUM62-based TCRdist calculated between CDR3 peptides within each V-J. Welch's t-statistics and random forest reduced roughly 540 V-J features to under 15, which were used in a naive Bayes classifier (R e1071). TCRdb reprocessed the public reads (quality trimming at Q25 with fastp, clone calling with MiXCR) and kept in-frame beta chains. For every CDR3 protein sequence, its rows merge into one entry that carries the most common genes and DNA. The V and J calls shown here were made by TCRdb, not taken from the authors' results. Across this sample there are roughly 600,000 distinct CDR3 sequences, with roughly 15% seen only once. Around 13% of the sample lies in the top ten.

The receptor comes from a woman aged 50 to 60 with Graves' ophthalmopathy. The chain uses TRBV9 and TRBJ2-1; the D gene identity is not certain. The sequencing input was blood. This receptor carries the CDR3 CASSTPANEQFF. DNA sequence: TGTGCCAGCAGCACCCCGGCGAATGAGCAGTTCTTC.